This T cell receptor beta chain originates from a study of technical replicates of blood from several donors. Generated by immunoSEQ multiplex PCR, the TCRdb table keeps only in-frame clones and is missing some. The sample contains more than 65,000 clones, approximately 94% of which appear only once. CDR1 is SGHTA, CDR2 FQGNSA, per germline. The CDR3 covers 16 residues. V lost 1 base, J lost 5 bases, and 10 bases stayed unmatched. The specimen sequenced was T cells isolated from PBMCs. The V call is TRBV7-2, the J call TRBJ2-7; 8 nucleotides agree with TRBD2. This receptor was taken from a human donor in good health. DNA of the CDR3: TGTGCCAGCAGCTTAGTAGGTAGCGGGATCTTCAACGAGCAGTACTTC. This gives the protein CASSLVGSGIFNEQYF.